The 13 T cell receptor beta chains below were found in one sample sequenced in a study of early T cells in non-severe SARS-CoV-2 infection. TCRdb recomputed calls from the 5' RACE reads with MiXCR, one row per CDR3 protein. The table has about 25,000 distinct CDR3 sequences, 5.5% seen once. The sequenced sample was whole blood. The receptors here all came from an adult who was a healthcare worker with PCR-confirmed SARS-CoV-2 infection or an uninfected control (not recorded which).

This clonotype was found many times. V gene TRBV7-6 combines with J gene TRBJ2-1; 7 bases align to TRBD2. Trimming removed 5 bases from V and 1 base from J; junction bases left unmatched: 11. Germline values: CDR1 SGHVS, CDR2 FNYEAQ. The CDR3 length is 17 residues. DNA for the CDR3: TGTGCCAGCAGCCCGGCTGGGGCGGGAGAATCCTACAATGAGCAGTTCTTC. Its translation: CASSPAGAGESYNEQFF.

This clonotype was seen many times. CDR3 residues: CASSYYDPGRPGELFF. CDR3 sequence (DNA): TGTGCCAGCAGTTATTACGATCCCGGACGGCCCGGGGAGCTGTTTTTT. The rearrangement links TRBV6-2 or TRBV6-3 to TRBJ2-2; D remains ambiguous. In germline, CDR1 is MNHEY, CDR2 SVGEGT. Deletions cut 3 bases from V and 6 bases from J, with 17 bases between. This CDR3 has 16 residues.

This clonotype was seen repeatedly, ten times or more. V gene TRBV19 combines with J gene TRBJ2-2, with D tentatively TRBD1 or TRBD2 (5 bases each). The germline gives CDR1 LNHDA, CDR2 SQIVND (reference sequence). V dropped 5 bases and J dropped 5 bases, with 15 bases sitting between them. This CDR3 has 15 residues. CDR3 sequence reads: CASSVQGSDTGELFF. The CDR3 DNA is TGTGCCAGTAGTGTTCAGGGTAGCGATACCGGGGAGCTGTTTTTT.

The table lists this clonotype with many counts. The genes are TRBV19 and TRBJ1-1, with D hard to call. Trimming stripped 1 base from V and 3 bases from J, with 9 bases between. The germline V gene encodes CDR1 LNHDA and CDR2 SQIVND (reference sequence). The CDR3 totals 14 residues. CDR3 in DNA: TGTGCCAGTAGTATAGGGATGAGGGACACTGAAGCTTTCTTT. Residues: CASSIGMRDTEAFF.

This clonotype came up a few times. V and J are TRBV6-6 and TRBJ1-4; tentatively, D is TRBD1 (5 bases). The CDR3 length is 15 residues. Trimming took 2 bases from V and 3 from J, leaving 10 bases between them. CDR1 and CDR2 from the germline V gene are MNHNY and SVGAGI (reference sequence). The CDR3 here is CASSYQGDPNEKLFF. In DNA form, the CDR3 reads TGTGCCAGCAGTTACCAAGGGGACCCTAATGAAAAACTGTTTTTT.

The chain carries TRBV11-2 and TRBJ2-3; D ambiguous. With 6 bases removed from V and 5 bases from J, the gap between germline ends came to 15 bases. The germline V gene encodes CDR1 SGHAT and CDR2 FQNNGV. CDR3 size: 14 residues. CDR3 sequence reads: CASSSRQVRDTQYF. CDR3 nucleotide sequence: TGTGCCAGCAGTTCACGCCAGGTCAGAGATACGCAGTATTTT. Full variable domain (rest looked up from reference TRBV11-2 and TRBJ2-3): EAGVAQSPRYKIIEKRQSVAFWCNPISGHATLYWYQQILGQGPKLLIQFQNNGVVDDSQLPKDRFSAERLKGVDSTLKIQPAKLEDSAVYLCASSSRQVRDTQYFGPGTRLTVL.

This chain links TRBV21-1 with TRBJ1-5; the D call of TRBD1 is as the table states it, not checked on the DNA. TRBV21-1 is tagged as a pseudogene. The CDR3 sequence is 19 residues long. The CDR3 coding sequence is TGTGCCAGCAGCAACTGCCCACAGGGGCCTTTACCTCAAGTTCAGCCCCAGCATTTT. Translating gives CASSNCPQGPLPQVQPQHF.

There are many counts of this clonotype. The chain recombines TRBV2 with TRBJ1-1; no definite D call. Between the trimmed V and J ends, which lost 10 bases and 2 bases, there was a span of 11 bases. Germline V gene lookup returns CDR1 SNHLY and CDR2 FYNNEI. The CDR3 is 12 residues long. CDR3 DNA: TGTGCCACCGAACAGCAAAACACTGAAGCTTTCTTT. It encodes CATEQQNTEAFF.

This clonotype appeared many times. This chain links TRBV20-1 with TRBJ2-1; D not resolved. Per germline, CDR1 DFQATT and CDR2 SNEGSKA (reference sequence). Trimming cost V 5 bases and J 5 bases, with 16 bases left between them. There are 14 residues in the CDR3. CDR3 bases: TGCAGTGCTTCTAGACCGAAACTAAACAATGAGCAGTTCTTC. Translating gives CSASRPKLNNEQFF.

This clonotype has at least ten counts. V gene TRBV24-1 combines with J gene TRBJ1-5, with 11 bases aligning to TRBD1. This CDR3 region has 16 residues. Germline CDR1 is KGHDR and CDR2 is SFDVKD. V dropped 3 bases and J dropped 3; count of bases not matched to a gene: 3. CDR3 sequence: CATSDRDRGYNQPQHF. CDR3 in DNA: TGTGCCACCAGTGATCGGGACAGGGGGTACAATCAGCCCCAGCATTTT.

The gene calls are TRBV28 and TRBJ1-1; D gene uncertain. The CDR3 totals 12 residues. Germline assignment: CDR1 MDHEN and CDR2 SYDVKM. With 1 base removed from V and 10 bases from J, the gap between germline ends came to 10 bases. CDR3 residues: CASSLLHRRAFF. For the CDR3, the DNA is TGTGCCAGCAGTTTATTGCACCGGAGAGCTTTCTTT.

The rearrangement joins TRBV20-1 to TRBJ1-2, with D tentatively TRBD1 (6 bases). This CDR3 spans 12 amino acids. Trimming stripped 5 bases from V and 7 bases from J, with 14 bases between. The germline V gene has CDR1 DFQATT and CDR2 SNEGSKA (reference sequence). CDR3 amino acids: CSAPWTVSGYTF. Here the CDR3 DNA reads TGCAGTGCTCCCTGGACAGTCAGTGGCTACACCTTC.

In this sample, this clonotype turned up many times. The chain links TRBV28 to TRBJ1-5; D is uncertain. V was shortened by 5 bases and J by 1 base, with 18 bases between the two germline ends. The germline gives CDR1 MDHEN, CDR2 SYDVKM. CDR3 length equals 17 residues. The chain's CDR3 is CASSPPARVRSNQPQHF. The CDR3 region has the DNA TGTGCCAGCAGTCCCCCCGCCCGGGTGAGGAGCAATCAGCCCCAGCATTTT.